Sequencing of this T cell receptor beta chain was carried out in a study of cytomegalovirus exposure and HLA in healthy donors. Findings and limits, study-wide: Rare TCR sequences dominated, though some public TCRs recurred in many donors. It was approximately 150 TCR beta chains that were listed as cytomegalovirus-associated. Segments of the TCR beta V type were, in most cases, productive about 87% or about 30% of the time in an earlier analysis.

Healthy bone marrow donors formed the donor group. Concerning this clone itself: As yet, its antigen is unknown.

The PCR employed 60 Vbeta primers together with 13 Jbeta primers. The method was immunoSEQ multiplex PCR; TCRdb's version includes in-frame clones alone and lacks a portion of them. The sample has about 130,000 clones, 76% seen once. CDR1 SNHLY and CDR2 FYNNEI come from the germline V gene. The CDR3 runs to 13 residues. Trimming shortened V by 1 base and J by 4 bases, and 8 bases separated the two germline ends. The chain has TRBV2 and TRBJ2-7, with no clear D. What was sequenced was PBMCs. The sequence was obtained from a man aged 35-49 years in good health and CMV-seronegative. CDR3 protein: CASSEVPAYEQYF. The DNA for the CDR3 is TGTGCCAGCAGTGAAGTCCCAGCGTACGAGCAGTACTTC.